A selection of T cell receptor beta chains follows, all from one sample in a study of cytomegalovirus exposure and HLA in healthy donors. Method: immunoSEQ multiplex PCR; TCRdb's copy keeps in-frame clones and lacks some. The profile shows under 200,000 clones, 65% to 70% of them singletons. Sample: PBMCs. Receptor source: a woman aged 18-35 years in good health and CMV-seropositive. Each CDR3 is given with its conserved first and last residue. D genes are given only for firm matches. Size is omitted from some rows. Given values are once, few, many or a class for expanded clones.

D	size	V	J	DNA	CDR3
-	once	TRBV19	TRBJ1-2	TGTGCCAGTACTAATACAGGCTACGGGCTCCTAGGTGGCTACACCTTC	CASTNTGYGLLGGYTF
TRBD1	few	TRBV6-4	TRBJ1-5	TGTGCCAGCAGCCCCCAGGGGGGTCAGCCCCAGCATTTT	CASSPQGGQPQHF
TRBD2	once	TRBV29-1	TRBJ2-1	TGCAGCGTCACTCACCGTTGGACTAGCGGCCCCTTAAACAATGAGCAGTTCTTC	CSVTHRWTSGPLNNEQFF
TRBD1	-	TRBV30	TRBJ1-2	TGTGCCTGGGGGGCACAGGGGATCTATGGCTACACCTTC	CAWGAQGIYGYTF
-	-	TRBV4-1	TRBJ2-1	TGCGCCAGCAGCCGGGGGGACAGAAGCTCCTACAATGAGCAGTTCTTC	CASSRGDRSSYNEQFF
TRBD2	-	TRBV27	TRBJ2-1	TGTGCCAGCAGTAGGGGCGGGAGAATCAACAATGAGCAGTTCTTC	CASSRGGRINNEQFF
TRBD1	-	TRBV5-8	TRBJ1-5	TGTGCCAGCAGCTCCGGGACAGGGGTCAATCAGCCCCAGCATTTT	CASSSGTGVNQPQHF
TRBD1	few	TRBV5-8	TRBJ2-5	TGTGCCAGCAGTCCCGGGACAGGGGGCATGGAGACCCAGTACTTC	CASSPGTGGMETQYF
TRBD2	-	TRBV18	TRBJ2-3	TGTGCCAGCTTAGCAGCGGGGCTGACCACAGATACGCAGTATTTT	CASLAAGLTTDTQYF
TRBD2	-	TRBV4-3	TRBJ2-1	TGCGCCAGCAGCCTGGCTGGCGGGGGGGCCTATATAAGCAATGAGCAGTTCTTC	CASSLAGGGAYISNEQFF
-	-	TRBV6-5	TRBJ2-7	TGTGCCAGCAGTTACGACATGGGCCCCAGCTACGAGCAGTACTTC	CASSYDMGPSYEQYF
TRBD1	-	TRBV9	TRBJ1-2	TGTGCCAGCACCGGAACCGACAGGGGTGGTGGCTACACCTTC	CASTGTDRGGGYTF
-	-	TRBV5-8	TRBJ1-2	TGTGCCAGCAGCTTGGAGGTGGGACTTTATGGCTACACCTTC	CASSLEVGLYGYTF
TRBD1	-	TRBV18	TRBJ1-4	TGTGCCAGCTCACAAACAGGGGGTGACGAAAAACTGTTTTTT	CASSQTGGDEKLFF
-	-	TRBV2	TRBJ2-7	TGTGCCAGCAGGGCCCGTTCGGGGTCGGTCGAGCAGTACTTC	CASRARSGSVEQYF
TRBD1	-	TRBV29-1	TRBJ2-7	TGCAGCGTCACCGGGACAGGGCCCTACGAGCAGTACTTC	CSVTGTGPYEQYF
TRBD1	-	TRBV10-2	TRBJ1-1	TGCGCCAGCAGGGAACCGGGACAGGGAGCCACTGAAGCTTTCTTT	CASREPGQGATEAFF
-	-	TRBV9	TRBJ1-6	TGTGCCAGCAGCGTAGACAGATCACCCCTCCACTTT	CASSVDRSPLHF
TRBD2	-	TRBV19	TRBJ2-5	TGTGCCAGTAGCGGGGGGGGCAAGACTCTAGGGGAGACCCAGTACTTC	CASSGGGKTLGETQYF
-	-	TRBV2	TRBJ1-5	TGTGCCAGCAGTGTAGATCAGGGGTATAGCAATCAGCCCCAGCATTTT	CASSVDQGYSNQPQHF
TRBD1	-	TRBV6-1	TRBJ2-3	TGTGCCAGCAGTCGGACAGGGGTCACAGATACGCAGTATTTT	CASSRTGVTDTQYF
TRBD2	few	TRBV5-1	TRBJ2-2	TGCGCCAGCAGCTTGGCTGCTAGCGGGACGGCCGGGGAGCTGTTTTTT	CASSLAASGTAGELFF
TRBD2	few	TRBV29-1	TRBJ2-5	TGCAGCACCGTGGGGGGGGAGACCCAGTACTTC	CSTVGGETQYF
-	-	TRBV21-1	TRBJ2-7	TGTGCCAGCAAAAAACCGAGACAGACTTACGAGCAGTACTTC	CASKKPRQTYEQYF
TRBD1	-	TRBV28	TRBJ2-7	TGTGCCAGCAGCACAAGACAGGGGGCGGATTTTTTC	CASSTRQGADFF
-	-	TRBV11-1	TRBJ2-4	TGTGCCAGCAGCTTCCACGGACAGACATTAAACATTCAGTACTTC	CASSFHGQTLNIQYF
TRBD2	-	TRBV30	TRBJ2-1	TGTGCCTGGAGTGTACAACGAACTAGCGGGGGATCCTACAATGAGCAGTTCTTC	CAWSVQRTSGGSYNEQFF
-	-	TRBV6-5	TRBJ1-4	TGTGCCAGCAGTTACGATGCCCTCCCGGTCGAAAAACTGTTTTTT	CASSYDALPVEKLFF
TRBD2	-	TRBV27	TRBJ2-1	TGTGCCAGCAGGCCTGGTAGCGGGACCCTAACCCCCTACAATGAGCAGTTCTTC	CASRPGSGTLTPYNEQFF
TRBD1	once	TRBV7-6	TRBJ2-7	TGTGCCAGCAGCTCACCGGGACAGGGATCCGAGCAGTACTTC	CASSSPGQGSEQYF
TRBD2	-	TRBV27	TRBJ2-7	TGTGCCAGCAGTTTATCGGGCTCGGGGGGCTACGAGCAGTACTTC	CASSLSGSGGYEQYF
-	-	TRBV9	TRBJ2-3	TGTGCCAGCAGCGTTTGGGGGCGGACAGATACGCAGTATTTT	CASSVWGRTDTQYF
-	-	TRBV30	TRBJ1-2	TGTGCCTGGACCGGGGGATATCCGATCTTAGAATATGGCTACACCTTC	CAWTGGYPILEYGYTF
-	-	TRBV27	TRBJ2-1	TGTGCCAGCAGTTTATCGCTATACAATGAGCAGTTCTTC	CASSLSLYNEQFF
-	-	TRBV6-1	TRBJ2-7	TGTGCCAGCAGTGTCGAGGGAAACTTTCAATACTACGAGCAGTACTTC	CASSVEGNFQYYEQYF
-	-	TRBV6-5	TRBJ1-6	TGTGCCAGCTGGGGGCCTACCTATAATTCACCCCTCCACTTT	CASWGPTYNSPLHF
-	-	TRBV5-1	TRBJ1-1	TGCGCCAGCAGCTTGCGTCAGACCGCGGGGGGGGGAAATCGGGACACTGAAGCTTTCTTT	CASSLRQTAGGGNRDTEAFF
-	-	TRBV28	TRBJ2-5	TGTGCCAGCGGGAAGGGGCCCCAAGAGACCCAGTACTTC	CASGKGPQETQYF
-	-	TRBV10-3	TRBJ1-1	TGTGCCATCAGTGAATCATCGCAGGGATCGACTGAAGCTTTCTTT	CAISESSQGSTEAFF
TRBD2	-	TRBV30	TRBJ2-1	TGTGCCTGGAGTGAACTGACTAGCTCCCCCAATGAGCAGTTCTTC	CAWSELTSSPNEQFF
TRBD2	-	TRBV19	TRBJ2-1	TGTGCCAGTAGTATTGGGTGGACTAGCCTGGCATCCTACAATGAGCAGTTCTTC	CASSIGWTSLASYNEQFF
TRBD1	few	TRBV13	TRBJ2-7	TGTGCCAGCAGCACCGGACAGGACGAGCAGTACTTC	CASSTGQDEQYF
TRBD1	-	TRBV10-3	TRBJ2-2	TGTGCCATCGGGACCGGGACAGGGAACACCGGGGAGCTGTTTTTT	CAIGTGTGNTGELFF
TRBD1	-	TRBV14	TRBJ1-1	TGTGCCAGCAGCCAAGGCCCTCGTGGACAGGCACTGAACACTGAAGCTTTCTTT	CASSQGPRGQALNTEAFF
TRBD1	-	TRBV2	TRBJ1-4	TGTGCCAGCAGTGAACTAAGAGGACAGGGAAATGAAAAACTGTTTTTT	CASSELRGQGNEKLFF
TRBD1	-	TRBV18	TRBJ1-1	TGTGCCAGCTCACCTAAGGGACAGCGAGCCCCAGCAGCTTTCTTT	CASSPKGQRAPAAFF
-	-	TRBV5-1	TRBJ1-1	TGCGCCAGCAGCGCCCGGACGGGCGGGGGCACTGAAGCTTTCTTT	CASSARTGGGTEAFF
-	-	TRBV15	TRBJ1-5	TGTGCCACCAGCAGCGATCAGTGGTCGCACCAGCATTTT	CATSSDQWSHQHF
TRBD1	-	TRBV4-2	TRBJ1-2	TGTGCCAGCAGCCAAGAGGGTTCGGGACAGTATGGCTACACCTTC	CASSQEGSGQYGYTF
-	-	TRBV6-4	TRBJ2-1	TGTGCCAGCAGCGAAACAGAGCATGACTACAATGAGCAGTTCTTC	CASSETEHDYNEQFF
-	-	TRBV27	TRBJ1-5	TGTGCCACACGGTCCTATAGCAATCAGCCCCAGCATTTT	CATRSYSNQPQHF